This TCR beta chain was identified during a study of T cell responses to AZD1222 COVID-19 vaccine. Study-level results: Vaccine-associated CD4 TCRs ranged over spike, dominating at 160-218 and 743-854. Baseline seropositivity occurred in only a handful of AZD1222 recipients. Repertoire sampling happened only post peak T cell response.

Repertoires were generated with immunoSEQ multiplex PCR, while TCRdb's copy carries only in-frame clones and drops some. The sample includes 24,000 or so clones, roughly 84% of them seen just once. The CDR3 runs 17 residues. CDR1 and CDR2 (germline): SGHTA, FQGNSA. Trimming took 4 bases from V and 6 from J; bases not matched to a gene: 12. This clone occurred a few times. What it binds is not known. Second doses at about 4 or about 12 weeks were pooled. This TCR was recovered from an adult who received the AZD1222 COVID-19 vaccine. The source material was peripheral blood, sampled 28 days after the second AZD1222 dose. The gene calls are TRBV7-2 and TRBJ2-1, with 10 bases fitting TRBD2. This CDR3 is CASSYHHLAGEGNEQFF. In DNA form, the CDR3 reads TGTGCCAGCAGCTACCATCATCTAGCGGGAGAGGGCAATGAGCAGTTCTTC.